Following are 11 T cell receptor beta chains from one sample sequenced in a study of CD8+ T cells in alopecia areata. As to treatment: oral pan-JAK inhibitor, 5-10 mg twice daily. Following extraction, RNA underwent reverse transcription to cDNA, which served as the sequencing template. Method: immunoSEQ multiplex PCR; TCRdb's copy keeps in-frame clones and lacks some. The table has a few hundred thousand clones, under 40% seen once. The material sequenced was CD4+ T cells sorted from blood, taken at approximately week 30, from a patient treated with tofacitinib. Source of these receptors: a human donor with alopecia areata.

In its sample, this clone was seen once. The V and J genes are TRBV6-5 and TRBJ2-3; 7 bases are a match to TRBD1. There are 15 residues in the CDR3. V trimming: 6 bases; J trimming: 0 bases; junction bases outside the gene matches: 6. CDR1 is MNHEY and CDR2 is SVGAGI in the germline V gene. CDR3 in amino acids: CASRVTGASTDTQYF. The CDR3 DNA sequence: TGTGCCAGCAGGGTAACAGGGGCTAGCACAGATACGCAGTATTTT.

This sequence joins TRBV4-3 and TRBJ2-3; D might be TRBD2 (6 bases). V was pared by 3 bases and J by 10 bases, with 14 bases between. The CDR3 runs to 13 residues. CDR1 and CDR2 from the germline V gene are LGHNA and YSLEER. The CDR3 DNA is TGCGCCAGCAGCCAGAGGGACTCCAGTCCGCAGTATTTT. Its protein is CASSQRDSSPQYF.

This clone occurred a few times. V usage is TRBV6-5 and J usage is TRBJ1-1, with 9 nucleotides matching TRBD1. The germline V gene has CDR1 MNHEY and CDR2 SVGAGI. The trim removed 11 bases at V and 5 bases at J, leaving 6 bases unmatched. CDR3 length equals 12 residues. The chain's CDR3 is CACGQGRTEAFF. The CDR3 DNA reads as TGTGCCTGTGGACAGGGGCGAACTGAAGCTTTCTTT.

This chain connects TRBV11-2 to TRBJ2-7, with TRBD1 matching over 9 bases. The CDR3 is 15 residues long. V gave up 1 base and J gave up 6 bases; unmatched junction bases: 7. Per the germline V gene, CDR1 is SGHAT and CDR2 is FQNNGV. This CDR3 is CASSLGGDRASEQYF. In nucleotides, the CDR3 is TGTGCCAGCAGCTTAGGCGGGGACAGGGCTTCCGAGCAGTACTTC.

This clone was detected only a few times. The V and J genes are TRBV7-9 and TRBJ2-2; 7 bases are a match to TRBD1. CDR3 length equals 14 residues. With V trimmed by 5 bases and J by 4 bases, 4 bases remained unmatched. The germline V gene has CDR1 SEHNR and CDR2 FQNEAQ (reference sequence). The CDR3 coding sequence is TGTGCCAGCAGCGACGGGACAGCCACCGGGGAGCTGTTTTTT. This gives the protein CASSDGTATGELFF. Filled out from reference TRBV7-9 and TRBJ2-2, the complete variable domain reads DTGVSQNPRHKITKRGQNVTFRCDPISEHNRLYWYRQTLGQGPEFLTYFQNEAQLEKSRLLSDRFSAERPKGSFSTLEIQRTEQGDSAMYLCASSDGTATGELFFGEGSRLTVL.

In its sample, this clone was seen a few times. Written as DNA, the CDR3 is TGCGCCAGCAGTGACGGGCTTTATTCACCCCTCCACTTT. As protein: CASSDGLYSPLHF. The chain has TRBV10-1 and TRBJ1-6; no definite D call. This CDR3 comprises 13 residues. Per germline, CDR1 WNHNN and CDR2 SYGVQD (reference sequence). V lost 3 bases, J lost 8 bases, and 8 bases lay in between.

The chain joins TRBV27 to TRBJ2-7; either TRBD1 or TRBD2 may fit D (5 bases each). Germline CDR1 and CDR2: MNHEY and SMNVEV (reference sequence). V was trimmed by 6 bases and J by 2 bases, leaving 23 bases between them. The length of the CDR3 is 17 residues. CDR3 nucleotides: TGTGCCAGCAGCCCCCGACTCTCACACGGGGCAACCTACGAGCAGTACTTC. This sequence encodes CASSPRLSHGATYEQYF.

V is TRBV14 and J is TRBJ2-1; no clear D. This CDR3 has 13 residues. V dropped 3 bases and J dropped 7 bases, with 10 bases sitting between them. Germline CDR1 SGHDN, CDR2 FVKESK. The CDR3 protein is CASSQRPRNEQFF. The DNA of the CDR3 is TGTGCCAGCAGCCAGCGTCCTCGGAATGAGCAGTTCTTC. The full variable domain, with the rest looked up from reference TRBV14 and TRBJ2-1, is EAGVTQFPSHSVIEKGQTVTLRCDPISGHDNLYWYRRVMGKEIKFLLHFVKESKQDESGMPNNRFLAERTGGTYSTLKVQPAELEDSGVYFCASSQRPRNEQFFGPGTRLTVL.

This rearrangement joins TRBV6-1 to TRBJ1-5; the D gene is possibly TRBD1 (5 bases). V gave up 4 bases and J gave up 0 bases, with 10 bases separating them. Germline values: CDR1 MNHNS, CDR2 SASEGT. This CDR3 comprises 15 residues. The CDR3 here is CASSAGHLSNQPQHF. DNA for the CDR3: TGTGCCAGCAGTGCCGGACACCTTAGCAATCAGCCCCAGCATTTT.

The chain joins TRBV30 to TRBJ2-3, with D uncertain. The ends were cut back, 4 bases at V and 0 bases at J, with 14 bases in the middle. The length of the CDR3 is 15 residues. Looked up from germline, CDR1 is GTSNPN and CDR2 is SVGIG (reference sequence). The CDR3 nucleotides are TGTGCCTGGAAAGTCACCCATCCGAGCACAGATACGCAGTATTTT. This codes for CAWKVTHPSTDTQYF. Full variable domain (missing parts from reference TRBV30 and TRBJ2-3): SQTIHQWPATLVQPVGSPLSLECTVEGTSNPNLYWYRQAAGRGLQLLFYSVGIGQISSEVPQNLSASRPQDRQFILSSKKLLLSDSGFYLCAWKVTHPSTDTQYFGPGTRLTVL.

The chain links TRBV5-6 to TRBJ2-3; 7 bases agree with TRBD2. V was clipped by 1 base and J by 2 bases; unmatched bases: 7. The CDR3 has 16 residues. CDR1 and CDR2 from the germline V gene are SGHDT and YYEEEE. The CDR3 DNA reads TGTGCCAGCAGCTTGATGCCTAGCGGACCCACAGATACGCAGTATTTT. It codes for CASSLMPSGPTDTQYF.